This record looks at one T cell receptor beta chain sequence and its context. Its matching antigen is unknown. The entry originates in a study of cytomegalovirus exposure and HLA in healthy donors. As for the study in general: T cells numbering some 170 million yielded some 110 million unique TCR beta sequences in an earlier analysis. Notes on the study in general: TCR beta chains associated with HLA were, in a later analysis, more clonally expanded than equally common others.

The PCR made use of 60 Vbeta and 13 Jbeta primers. The data were produced by immunoSEQ multiplex PCR, yet TCRdb's version contains in-frame clones alone and is incomplete. Of roughly 150,000 clones in the sample, around four fifths were seen once. The CDR3 is 15 residues long. V dropped 1 base and J dropped 4; count of bases not matched to a gene: 4. The germline gives CDR1 MNHNS, CDR2 SASEGT. This receptor was obtained from a boy aged 2 to 10 in good health and CMV-seronegative. V gene TRBV6-1 combines with J gene TRBJ1-5; 7 nucleotides align to TRBD1. The sequenced sample was PBMCs. CDR3 bases: TGTGCCAGCAGTGAAGGCCCGACAGGGAATCAGCCCCAGCATTTT. It is translated as CASSEGPTGNQPQHF.